This T cell receptor beta chain was sequenced for a study of control samples from healthy donors and cancer patients. Trimming cost V 7 bases and J 7 bases, with 10 bases left between them. Germline V CDR1 and CDR2: ENHRY, SYGVKD. CDR3 length: 11 amino acids. Profiled with immunoSEQ multiplex PCR; TCRdb holds only in-frame clones, not every one. The sample lists 70,000 to 100,000 clones, about 89% occurring once. This chain uses TRBV10-3 with TRBJ1-2; TRBD1 might be the D (6 bases). The sequenced sample was blood. The clonotype originates from a woman in her fifties or sixties in good health. CDR3 DNA: TGTGCCATCACCGAGGGGGGTGGCTACACCTTC. Protein sequence: CAITEGGGYTF.